The 2 T cell receptor beta chains reported below all come from one sample, sequenced in a study of shared clonotypes between healthy human individuals. TCRdb's copy holds only in-frame clones and misses some; the assay was immunoSEQ multiplex PCR. The data contain some 1.4 million clones, approximately 96% of them singletons. The sample taken for sequencing was naive CD4+ T cells sorted from blood. Sample subset: CD45RA+ positively selected. The receptors come from a man in his thirties or forties in good health.

J is TRBJ1-2 and V is TRBV18; TRBD1 matches at 8 bases. Germline CDR1 and CDR2: KGHSH and LQKENI. The CDR3 has 13 residues. The V gene end was trimmed by 5 bases and the J gene end by 6 bases; junction bases not matched to a gene: 5. The CDR3 reads CASSSTGVDGYTF. The CDR3 DNA reads TGTGCCAGCTCATCGACAGGGGTGGATGGCTACACCTTC. Full variable domain (outside the CDR3, taken from reference TRBV18 and TRBJ1-2): NAGVMQNPRHLVRRRGQEARLRCSPMKGHSHVYWYRQLPEEGLKFMVYLQKENIIDESGMPKERFSAEFPKEGPSILRIQQVVRGDSAAYFCASSSTGVDGYTFGSGTRLTVV.

The J gene is TRBJ2-3, the V gene TRBV10-2; D is tentatively TRBD1 or TRBD2 (5 bases each). Between the trimmed V and J ends, which lost 7 bases and 6 bases, there was a span of 20 bases. The CDR3 runs to 15 residues. CDR1 is WSHSY, CDR2 SAAADI, per germline. The CDR3: CASNIRARGGDTQYF. CDR3 bases: TGCGCCAGCAATATCCGGGCGAGGGGTGGCGATACGCAGTATTTT.